This passage covers 3 T cell receptor beta chains from one sample sequenced in a study of technical replicates of blood from a few donors (dated by TCRdb to about 2017). The library was built by means of the immunoSEQ multiplex PCR assay. What TCRdb holds here is the immuneACCESS table cut down to in-frame rearrangements. Part of the clones is not present; checked against another copy, under half of the missing clones reflect an unresolved V gene, and the others are unexplained. The sample yields roughly 60,000 clones; 91% were counted once. Under 5% of the sample comes from the top ten. Sample: PBMCs. These receptor sequences come from a human donor in good health. Some clones in this sample may be carry-over from other donors' samples.

The genes are TRBV5-6 and TRBJ1-2; TRBD1 agrees at 7 bases. The CDR3 is 14 amino acids. V lost 4 bases, J lost 4 bases, and 7 bases stayed unmatched. CDR1 is SGHDT, CDR2 YYEEEE, per germline. CDR3 protein: CASSGYRGSYGYTF. DNA for the CDR3: TGTGCCAGCAGCGGGTACAGGGGTAGCTATGGCTACACCTTC.

The rearrangement links TRBV2 to TRBJ1-1, with TRBD1 matching over 8 bases. V was pared by 6 bases and J by 4 bases, with 7 bases of the junction left unmatched. The CDR3 runs to 14 residues. Germline V lookup: CDR1 SNHLY, CDR2 FYNNEI. CDR3 in DNA: TGTGCCAGCAGAGACAGGGGAGAGATCACTGAAGCTTTCTTT. Protein product: CASRDRGEITEAFF.

The chain is built from TRBV10-3 and TRBJ1-1, with D possibly being TRBD1 (5 bases). Trimming pared 2 bases from V and 5 bases from J, leaving 18 bases between. Germline V gives CDR1 ENHRY, CDR2 SYGVKD. The CDR3 is 16 amino acids. DNA of the CDR3: TGTGCCATCAGTGAGCCGCGGGGACGGTTACAAACTGAAGCTTTCTTT. Its protein product is CAISEPRGRLQTEAFF.